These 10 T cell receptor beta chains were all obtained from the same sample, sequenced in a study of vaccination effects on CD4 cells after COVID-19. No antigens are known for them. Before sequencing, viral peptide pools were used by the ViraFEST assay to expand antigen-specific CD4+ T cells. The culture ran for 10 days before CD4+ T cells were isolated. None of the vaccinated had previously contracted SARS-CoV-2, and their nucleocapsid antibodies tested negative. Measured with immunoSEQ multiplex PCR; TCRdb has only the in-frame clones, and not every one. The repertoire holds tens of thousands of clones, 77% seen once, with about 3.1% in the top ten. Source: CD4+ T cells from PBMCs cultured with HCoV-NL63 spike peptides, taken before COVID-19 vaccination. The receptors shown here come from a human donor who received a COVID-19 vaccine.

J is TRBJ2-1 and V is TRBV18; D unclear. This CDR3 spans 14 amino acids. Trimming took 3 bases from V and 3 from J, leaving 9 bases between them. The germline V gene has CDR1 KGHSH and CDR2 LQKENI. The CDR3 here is CASSPSGVYNEQFF. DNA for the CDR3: TGTGCCAGCTCACCTTCCGGAGTCTACAATGAGCAGTTCTTC.

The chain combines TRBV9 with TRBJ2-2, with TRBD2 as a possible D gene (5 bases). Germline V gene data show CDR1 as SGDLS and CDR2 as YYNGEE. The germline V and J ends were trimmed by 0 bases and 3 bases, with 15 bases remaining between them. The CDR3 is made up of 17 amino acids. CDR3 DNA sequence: TGTGCCAGCAGCGTAGGTTCGAGAGGGCGGGACACCGGGGAGCTGTTTTTT. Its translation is CASSVGSRGRDTGELFF. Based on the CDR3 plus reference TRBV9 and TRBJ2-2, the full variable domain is DSGVTQTPKHLITATGQRVTLRCSPRSGDLSVYWYQQSLDQGLQFLIQYYNGEERAKGNILERFSAQQFPDLHSELNLSSLELGDSALYFCASSVGSRGRDTGELFFGEGSRLTVL.

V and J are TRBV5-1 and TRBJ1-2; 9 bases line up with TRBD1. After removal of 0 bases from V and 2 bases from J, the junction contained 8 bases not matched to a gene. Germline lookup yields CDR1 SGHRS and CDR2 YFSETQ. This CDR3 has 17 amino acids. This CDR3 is CASSLDFRDRANYGYTF. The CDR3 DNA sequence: TGCGCCAGCAGCTTGGATTTCCGGGACAGGGCCAACTATGGCTACACCTTC.

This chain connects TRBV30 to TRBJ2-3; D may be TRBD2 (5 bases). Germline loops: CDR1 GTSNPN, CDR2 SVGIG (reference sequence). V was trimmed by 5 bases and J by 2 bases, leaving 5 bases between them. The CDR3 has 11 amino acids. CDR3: CAWDYTDTQYF. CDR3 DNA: TGTGCCTGGGACTACACAGATACGCAGTATTTT.

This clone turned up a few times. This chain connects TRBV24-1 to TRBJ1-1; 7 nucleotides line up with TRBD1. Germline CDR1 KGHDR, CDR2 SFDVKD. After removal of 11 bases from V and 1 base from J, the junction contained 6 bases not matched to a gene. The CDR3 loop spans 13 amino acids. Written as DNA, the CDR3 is TGTGCCAGAAAAACAGGGGCGAACACTGAAGCTTTCTTT. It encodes CARKTGANTEAFF.

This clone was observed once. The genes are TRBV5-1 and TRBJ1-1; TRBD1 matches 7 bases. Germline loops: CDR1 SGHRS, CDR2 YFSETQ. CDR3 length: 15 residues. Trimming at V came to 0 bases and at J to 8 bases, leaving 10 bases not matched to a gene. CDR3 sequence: CASSLAGDSPEEAFF. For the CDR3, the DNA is TGCGCCAGCAGCTTGGCCGGGGACAGCCCCGAGGAAGCTTTCTTT.

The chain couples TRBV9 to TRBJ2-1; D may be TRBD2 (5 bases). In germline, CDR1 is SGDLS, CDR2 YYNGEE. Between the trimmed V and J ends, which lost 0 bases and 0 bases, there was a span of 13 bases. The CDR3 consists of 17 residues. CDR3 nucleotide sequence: TGTGCCAGCAGCGTAGTAGTGACGGGAAGCTCCTACAATGAGCAGTTCTTC. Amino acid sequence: CASSVVVTGSSYNEQFF.

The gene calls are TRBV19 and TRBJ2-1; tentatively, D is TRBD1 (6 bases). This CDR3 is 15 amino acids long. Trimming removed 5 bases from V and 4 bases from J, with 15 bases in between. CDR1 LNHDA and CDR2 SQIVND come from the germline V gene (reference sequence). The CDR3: CASSAQGAPYNEQFF. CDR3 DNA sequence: TGTGCCAGTAGTGCACAGGGAGCCCCGTACAATGAGCAGTTCTTC.

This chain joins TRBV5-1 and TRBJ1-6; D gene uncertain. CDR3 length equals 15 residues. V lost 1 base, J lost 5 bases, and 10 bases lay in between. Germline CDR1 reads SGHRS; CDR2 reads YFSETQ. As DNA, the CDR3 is TGCGCCAGCAGCTTGTTGCAGCCCGATAATTCACCCCTCCACTTT. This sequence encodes CASSLLQPDNSPLHF. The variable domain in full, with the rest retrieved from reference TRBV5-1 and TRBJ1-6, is KAGVTQTPRYLIKTRGQQVTLSCSPISGHRSVSWYQQTPGQGLQFLFEYFSETQRNKGNFPGRFSGRQFSNSRSEMNVSTLELGDSALYLCASSLLQPDNSPLHFGNGTRLTVT.

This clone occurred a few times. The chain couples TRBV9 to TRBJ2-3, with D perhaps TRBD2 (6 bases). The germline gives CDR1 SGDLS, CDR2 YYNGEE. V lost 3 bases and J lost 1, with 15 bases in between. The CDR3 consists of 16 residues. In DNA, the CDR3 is TGTGCCAGCAGCGGAGGGAGGCAGGTCCGCACAGATACGCAGTATTTT. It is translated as CASSGGRQVRTDTQYF.